This TCR beta chain is drawn from a study of T cells in Graves' hyperthyroidism and ophthalmopathy. General study findings and limits: Model-based prediction identified ophthalmopathy a median 6.5 months prior to its onset.

Amplified TCR beta CDR3 regions came from RNA transcripts. The HTBI set primed first-round TCR CDR3 RT-PCR. TCRdb called the multiplex PCR reads again in MiXCR, with one record for every CDR3 protein. The sample has under 350,000 distinct CDR3 sequences, roughly 21% seen once. V lost 6 bases and J 5 bases, leaving 20 bases between the germline ends. CDR1 and CDR2 from the germline V gene are MNHNS and SASEGT. The CDR3 has 15 residues. Uncontrolled infection, other autoimmune disease, pregnancy or lactation disqualified patients from enrolment. The PBMCs had their origin in 10 ml of fresh peripheral blood. This clonotype was found a few times. The antigen is unknown.

The origin of this receptor is a woman aged 45 to 65 with Graves' hyperthyroidism. Source material: blood. The chain combines TRBV6-1 with TRBJ2-7; D gene uncertain. The DNA for the CDR3 is TGTGCCAGCAGACGCGACATAGTAGGGAACAACGAGCAGTACTTC. This encodes CASRRDIVGNNEQYF.